Detailed here is one T cell receptor beta chain. Its cognate antigen is unknown. Within the sample, other DNA sequences also encode this same CDR3. Donors included only healthy HIV-negative adults lacking recent acute infections or vaccinations. Deep-level assay runs were performed. The table came from immunoSEQ multiplex PCR; TCRdb's copy has only in-frame clones and leaves some out. The sample lists more than 2 million clones; almost 96% were seen once. The sample is drawn from a study of shared clonotypes between healthy human individuals. This CDR3 comprises 12 residues. Germline V lookup: CDR1 SGHAT, CDR2 FQNNGV. The V segment lost 5 bases and the J segment 4 bases; nucleotides outside the gene matches: 1. General study results and limits: The study generally estimated greater richness for naive than memory subsets. Sampling covered blood only; tissue repertoires likely differ.

Sequencing was carried out using naive CD4+ T cells sorted from blood. Indicated subset: CD45RA+ positively selected. This chain uses TRBV11-2 with TRBJ2-7; 8 nucleotides match TRBD1. This sequence was found in a young man in good health. The CDR3 spells CASSRTGYEQYF. CDR3 nucleotides: TGTGCCAGCAGCCGGACAGGGTACGAGCAGTACTTC.